These 2 T cell receptor beta chains were sequenced from one sample in a study of control samples from healthy donors and cancer patients. Measured with immunoSEQ multiplex PCR; TCRdb has only the in-frame clones, and not every one. The data contain over 100,000 clones, roughly 89% of them singletons. The specimen was blood. These receptors were collected from a woman in her forties or fifties in good health.

The V call is TRBV3-1 (or the pseudogene TRBV3-2), the J call TRBJ1-2; 8 nucleotides line up with TRBD1. With 3 bases clipped from V and 7 bases from J, the junction kept 4 bases outside the gene matches. Germline V lookup: CDR1 LGHDT, CDR2 YNNKEL (reference sequence). This CDR3 spans 13 amino acids. DNA for the CDR3: TGTGCCAGCAGCCATCAAGGACAGGGTGGCTACACCTTC. This encodes CASSHQGQGGYTF.

The V and J genes are TRBV30 and TRBJ1-5; D ambiguous. The CDR3 covers 14 residues. V lost 4 bases to trimming and J lost 9 bases, with 19 bases between them. The germline V gene has CDR1 GTSNPN and CDR2 SVGIG (reference sequence). The CDR3 protein is CAWNLASGVGPQHF. The DNA for the CDR3 is TGTGCCTGGAACCTTGCCTCAGGCGTAGGGCCCCAGCATTTT. The full variable domain, with the rest looked up from reference TRBV30 and TRBJ1-5, is SQTIHQWPATLVQPVGSPLSLECTVEGTSNPNLYWYRQAAGRGLQLLFYSVGIGQISSEVPQNLSASRPQDRQFILSSKKLLLSDSGFYLCAWNLASGVGPQHFGDGTRLSIL.